Below are 5 T cell receptor beta chains sequenced from a single sample in a study of vaccination and CD4 T cells after COVID-19 (dated by TCRdb to about 2022). No antigen is known for these receptors. The sample's treatment or condition label is to be understood as: roughly 11-day PBMC culture with coronavirus spike peptide pools or control peptides (ViraFEST assay). Library preparation used PCR. Sequencing was performed on an Illumina iSeq 100. DNA from cultured CD4+ T cells was subjected to TCR sequencing with the Oncomine TCR Beta short-read assay at the Johns Hopkins FTIC core. TCRdb redid the processing of the public reads, applying fastp at Q25 and MiXCR, and retained in-frame beta chains. Duplicate CDR3 protein sequences are folded into a single record with the most common DNA and genes. The sample table records 11,000 to 15,000 distinct CDR3 sequences; around 20% of these occur just once. The top ten clones comprise around 15% of the sample.

The sequenced material came from cultured CD4+ T cells from blood. These receptors originate from a human donor with COVID-19.

This clonotype has a handful of counts. The V gene is TRBV28, the J gene TRBJ1-5; 8 bases fit TRBD1. V lost 5 bases and J lost 2; bases outside the gene matches: 8. Germline CDR1 reads MDHEN; CDR2 reads SYDVKM. The CDR3 has 16 residues. The CDR3 reads CASSPLPGQGNQPQHF. The CDR3 DNA reads as TGTGCCAGCAGTCCCCTCCCGGGACAGGGCAATCAGCCCCAGCATTTT.

The genes are TRBV5-4 and TRBJ1-2; 7 bases match TRBD1. Germline V gene data show CDR1 as SGHNT and CDR2 as YYREEE (reference sequence). Trimming at V came to 5 bases and at J to 4 bases, leaving 14 bases not matched to a gene. The CDR3 totals 16 residues. The CDR3 region has the DNA TGTGCCAGCAGTCCGACCCCCCGGGACAGAGTCTATGGCTACACCTTC. It specifies CASSPTPRDRVYGYTF.

The V call is TRBV18, the J call TRBJ1-1; no definite D call. V was clipped by 3 bases and J by 7 bases, with 12 bases between them. There are 13 residues in the CDR3. Germline lookup yields CDR1 KGHSH and CDR2 LQKENI. Here the CDR3 DNA reads TGTGCCAGCTCACCGAAGACTCCGAGTGAAGCTTTCTTT. Its translation is CASSPKTPSEAFF.

In its sample, this clonotype was seen a few times. This rearrangement joins TRBV11-3 to TRBJ1-1, with D perhaps matching TRBD1 (6 bases). This CDR3 comprises 15 residues. Germline-derived CDR1 and CDR2 are SGHNT and YENEEA. V was cut by 7 bases and J by 0 bases, with 15 bases left in between. DNA for the CDR3: TGTGCCAGCAAGGACAGTTTGGTCCTGAACACTGAAGCTTTCTTT. This codes for CASKDSLVLNTEAFF.

The CDR3 DNA reads as TGTGCCAGCAGTTTTGGAGACAGGTTGAACATTCAGTACTTC. Its translation: CASSFGDRLNIQYF. The V call is TRBV28, the J call TRBJ2-4; D perhaps matches TRBD1 (6 bases). The germline V and J ends were trimmed by 3 bases and 7 bases, with 13 bases remaining between them. The CDR3 has 14 amino acids. Germline V lookup: CDR1 MDHEN, CDR2 SYDVKM.